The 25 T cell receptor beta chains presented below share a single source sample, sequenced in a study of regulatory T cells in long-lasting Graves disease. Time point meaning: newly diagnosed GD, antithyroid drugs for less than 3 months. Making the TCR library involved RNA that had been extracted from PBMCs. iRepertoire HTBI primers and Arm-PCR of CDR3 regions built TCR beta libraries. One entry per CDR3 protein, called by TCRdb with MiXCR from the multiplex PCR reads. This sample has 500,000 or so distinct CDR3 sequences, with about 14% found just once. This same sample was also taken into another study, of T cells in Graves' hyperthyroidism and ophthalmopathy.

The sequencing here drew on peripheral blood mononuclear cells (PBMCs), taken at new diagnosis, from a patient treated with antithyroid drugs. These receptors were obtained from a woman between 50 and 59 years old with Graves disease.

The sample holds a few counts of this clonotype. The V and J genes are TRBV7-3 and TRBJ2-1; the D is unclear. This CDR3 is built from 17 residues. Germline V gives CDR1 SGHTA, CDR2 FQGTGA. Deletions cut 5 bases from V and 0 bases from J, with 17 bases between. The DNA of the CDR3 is TGTGCCAGCAGCCCCCGCGGCCTCTTGAGCTCCTACAATGAGCAGTTCTTC. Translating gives CASSPRGLLSSYNEQFF. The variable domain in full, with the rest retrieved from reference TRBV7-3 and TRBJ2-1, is GAGVSQTPSNKVTEKGKYVELRCDPISGHTALYWYRQSLGQGPEFLIYFQGTGAADDSGLPNDRFFAVRPEGSVSTLKIQRTERGDSAVYLCASSPRGLLSSYNEQFFGPGTRLTVL.

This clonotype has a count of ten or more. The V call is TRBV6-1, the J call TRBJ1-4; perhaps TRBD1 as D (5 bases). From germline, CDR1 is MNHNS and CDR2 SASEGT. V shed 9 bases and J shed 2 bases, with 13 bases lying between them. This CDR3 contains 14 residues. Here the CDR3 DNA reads TGTGCCAGTGCCACCGGGGCGACTAATGAAAAACTGTTTTTT. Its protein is CASATGATNEKLFF.

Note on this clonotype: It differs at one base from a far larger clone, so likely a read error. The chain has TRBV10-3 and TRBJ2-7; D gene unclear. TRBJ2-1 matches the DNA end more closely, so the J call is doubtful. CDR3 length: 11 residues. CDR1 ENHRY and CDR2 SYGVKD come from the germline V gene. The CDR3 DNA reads TGTGCCATCAGTGTTAGTAATGAGCAGTTCTTC. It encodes CAISVSNEQFF.

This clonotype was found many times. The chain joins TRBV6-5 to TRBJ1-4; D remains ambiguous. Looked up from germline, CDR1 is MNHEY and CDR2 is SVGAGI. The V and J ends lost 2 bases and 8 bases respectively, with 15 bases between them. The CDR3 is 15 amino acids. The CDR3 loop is CASSYHGSPDEKLFF. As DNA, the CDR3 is TGTGCCAGCAGTTACCACGGCTCTCCAGACGAAAAACTGTTTTTT.

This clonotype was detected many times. The CDR3 is CASSLAGDTEAFF. The CDR3 DNA sequence: TGTGCCAGCAGTTTAGCAGGGGACACTGAAGCTTTCTTT. V is TRBV12-3 or TRBV12-4 and J is TRBJ1-1, with D maybe TRBD1 (5 bases). V lost 0 bases to trimming and J lost 3 bases, with 5 bases between them. The CDR3 is made up of 13 amino acids.

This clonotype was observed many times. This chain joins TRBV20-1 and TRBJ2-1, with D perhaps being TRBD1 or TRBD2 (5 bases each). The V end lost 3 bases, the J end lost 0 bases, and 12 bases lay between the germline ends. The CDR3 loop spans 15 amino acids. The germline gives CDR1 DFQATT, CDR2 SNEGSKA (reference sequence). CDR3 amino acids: CSARGVVNSYNEQFF. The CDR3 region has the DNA TGCAGTGCTAGGGGGGTAGTAAACTCCTACAATGAGCAGTTCTTC.

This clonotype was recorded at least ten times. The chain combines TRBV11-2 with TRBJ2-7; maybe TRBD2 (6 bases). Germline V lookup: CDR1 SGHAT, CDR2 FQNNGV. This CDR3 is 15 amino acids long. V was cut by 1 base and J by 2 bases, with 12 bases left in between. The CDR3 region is CASSLVASEAYEQYF. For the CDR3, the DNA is TGTGCCAGCAGCTTAGTGGCTAGCGAGGCCTACGAGCAGTACTTC.

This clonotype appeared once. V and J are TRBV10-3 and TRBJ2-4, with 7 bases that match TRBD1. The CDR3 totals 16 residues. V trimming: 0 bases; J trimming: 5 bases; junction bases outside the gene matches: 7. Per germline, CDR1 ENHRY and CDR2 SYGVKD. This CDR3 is CAISESLGTGENIQYF. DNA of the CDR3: TGTGCCATCAGTGAGTCCCTCGGAACAGGGGAAAACATTCAGTACTTC.

The CDR3 nucleotides read TGTGCCAGCAGCCCTCCGGGGGGCGGAGGCTACACCTTC. Translating it yields CASSPPGGGGYTF. The chain is built from TRBV3-1 and TRBJ1-2, with D possibly matching TRBD1 (6 bases). The CDR3 is made up of 13 amino acids. The V end lost 4 bases, the J end lost 8 bases, and 14 bases lay between the germline ends. The V gene's germline CDR1 is LGHDT and CDR2 YNNKEL (reference sequence).

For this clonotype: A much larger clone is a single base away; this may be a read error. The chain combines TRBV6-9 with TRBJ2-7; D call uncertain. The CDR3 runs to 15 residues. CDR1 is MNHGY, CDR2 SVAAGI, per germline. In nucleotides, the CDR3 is TGTTCCAGCAGTTACTCAGCAGTGGGCTCCTACGAGCAGTACTTC. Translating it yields CSSSYSAVGSYEQYF.

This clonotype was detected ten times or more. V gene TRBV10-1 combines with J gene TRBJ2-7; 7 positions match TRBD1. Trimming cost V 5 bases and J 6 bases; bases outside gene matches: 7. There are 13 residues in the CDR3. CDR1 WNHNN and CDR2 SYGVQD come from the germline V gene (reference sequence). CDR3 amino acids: CASSPTGSGEQYF. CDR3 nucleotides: TGCGCCAGCAGTCCGACAGGGTCTGGCGAGCAGTACTTC.

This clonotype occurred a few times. The DNA for the CDR3 is TGTGCCAGCAGGGTTAGGAGAAAGACCAACACCGGGGAGCTGTTTTTT. Amino acids: CASRVRRKTNTGELFF. The chain is built from TRBV28 and TRBJ2-2, with D uncertain. Trimming removed 6 bases from V and 2 bases from J, with 16 bases in between. The germline V gene has CDR1 MDHEN and CDR2 SYDVKM. CDR3 size: 16 residues. Full variable domain (rest looked up from reference TRBV28 and TRBJ2-2): DVKVTQSSRYLVKRTGEKVFLECVQDMDHENMFWYRQDPGLGLRLIYFSYDVKMKEKGDIPEGYSVSREKKERFSLILESASTNQTSMYLCASRVRRKTNTGELFFGEGSRLTVL.

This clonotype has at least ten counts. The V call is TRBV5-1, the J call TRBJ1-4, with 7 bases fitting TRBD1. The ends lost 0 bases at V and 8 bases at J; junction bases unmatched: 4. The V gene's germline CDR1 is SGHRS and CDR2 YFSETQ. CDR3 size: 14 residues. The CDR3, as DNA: TGCGCCAGCAGCTTGGGACAGGGTGACGAAAAACTGTTTTTT. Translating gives CASSLGQGDEKLFF.

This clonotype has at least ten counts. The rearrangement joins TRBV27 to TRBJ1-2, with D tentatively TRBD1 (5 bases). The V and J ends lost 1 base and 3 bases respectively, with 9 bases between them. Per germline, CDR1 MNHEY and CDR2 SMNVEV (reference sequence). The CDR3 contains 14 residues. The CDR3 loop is CASSLFGRDYGYTF. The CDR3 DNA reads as TGTGCCAGCAGTTTATTTGGCAGGGACTATGGCTACACCTTC.

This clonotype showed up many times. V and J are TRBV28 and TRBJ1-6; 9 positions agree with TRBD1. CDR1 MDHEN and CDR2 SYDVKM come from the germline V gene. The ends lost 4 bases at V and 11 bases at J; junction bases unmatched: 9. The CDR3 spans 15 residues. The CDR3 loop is CASSSGTGIIAPLHF. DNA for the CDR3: TGTGCCAGCAGTTCCGGGACAGGGATCATAGCACCCCTCCACTTT. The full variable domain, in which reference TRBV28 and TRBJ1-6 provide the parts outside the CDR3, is DVKVTQSSRYLVKRTGEKVFLECVQDMDHENMFWYRQDPGLGLRLIYFSYDVKMKEKGDIPEGYSVSREKKERFSLILESASTNQTSMYLCASSSGTGIIAPLHFGNGTRLTVT.

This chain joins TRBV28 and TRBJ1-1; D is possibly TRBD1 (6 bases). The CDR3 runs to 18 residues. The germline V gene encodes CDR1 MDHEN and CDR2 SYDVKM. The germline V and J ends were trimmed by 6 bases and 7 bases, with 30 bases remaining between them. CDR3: CASSLPADRPRSPREAFF. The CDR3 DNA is TGTGCCAGCAGCCTCCCCGCAGACAGGCCCCGCAGCCCCCGTGAAGCTTTCTTT.

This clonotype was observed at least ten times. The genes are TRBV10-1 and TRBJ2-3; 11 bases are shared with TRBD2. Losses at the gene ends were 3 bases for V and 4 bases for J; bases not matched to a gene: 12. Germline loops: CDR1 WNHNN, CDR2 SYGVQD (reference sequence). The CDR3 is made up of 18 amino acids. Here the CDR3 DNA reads TGCGCCAGCAGTGAAAGTCTAGCGGGAGGTCAGCGAGCAGATACGCAGTATTTT. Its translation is CASSESLAGGQRADTQYF.

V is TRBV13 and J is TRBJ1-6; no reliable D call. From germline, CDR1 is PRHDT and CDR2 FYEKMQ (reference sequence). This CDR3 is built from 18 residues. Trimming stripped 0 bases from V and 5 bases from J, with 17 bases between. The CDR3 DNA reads TGTGCCAGCAGCTTAGGTGGTCGGGAAGCCGAAAATAATTCACCCCTCCACTTT. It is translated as CASSLGGREAENNSPLHF.

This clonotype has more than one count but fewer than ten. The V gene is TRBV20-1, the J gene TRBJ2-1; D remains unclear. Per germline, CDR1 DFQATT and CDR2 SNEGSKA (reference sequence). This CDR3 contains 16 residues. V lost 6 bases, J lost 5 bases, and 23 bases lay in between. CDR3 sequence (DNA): TGCAGTGCAACCCCTCGAATCGGAGTTGGGGACAATGAGCAGTTCTTC. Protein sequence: CSATPRIGVGDNEQFF.

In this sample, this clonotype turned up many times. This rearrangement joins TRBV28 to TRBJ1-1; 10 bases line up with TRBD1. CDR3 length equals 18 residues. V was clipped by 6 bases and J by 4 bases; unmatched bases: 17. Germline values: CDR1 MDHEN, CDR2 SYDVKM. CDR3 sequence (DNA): TGTGCCAGCAGCACCCTCCGGGACAGGGGAAAGAAGCGCACTGAAGCTTTCTTT. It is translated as CASSTLRDRGKKRTEAFF.

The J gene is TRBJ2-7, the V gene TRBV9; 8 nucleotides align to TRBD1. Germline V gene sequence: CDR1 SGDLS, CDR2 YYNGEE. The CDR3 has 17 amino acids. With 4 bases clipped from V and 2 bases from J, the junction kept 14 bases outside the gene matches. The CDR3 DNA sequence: TGTGCCAGCAGCCCACAGCCCCTCGGGACAGGAACCTACGAGCAGTACTTC. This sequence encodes CASSPQPLGTGTYEQYF. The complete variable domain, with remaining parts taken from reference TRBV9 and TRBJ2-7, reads DSGVTQTPKHLITATGQRVTLRCSPRSGDLSVYWYQQSLDQGLQFLIQYYNGEERAKGNILERFSAQQFPDLHSELNLSSLELGDSALYFCASSPQPLGTGTYEQYFGPGTRLTVT.

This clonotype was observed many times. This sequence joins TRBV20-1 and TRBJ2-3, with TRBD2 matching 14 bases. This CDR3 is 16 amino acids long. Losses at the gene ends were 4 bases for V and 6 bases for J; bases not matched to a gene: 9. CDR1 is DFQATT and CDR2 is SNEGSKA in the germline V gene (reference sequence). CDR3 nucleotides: TGCAGTGCTAAATCCGGACTAGCGGGAGGCCGGGATACGCAGTATTTT. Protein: CSAKSGLAGGRDTQYF.

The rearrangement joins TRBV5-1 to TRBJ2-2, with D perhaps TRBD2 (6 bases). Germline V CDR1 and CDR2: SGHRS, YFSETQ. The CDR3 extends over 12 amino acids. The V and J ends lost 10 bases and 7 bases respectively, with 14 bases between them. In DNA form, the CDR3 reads TGCGCCCTCCGGGACTCTAACGGGGAGCTGTTTTTT. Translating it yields CALRDSNGELFF.

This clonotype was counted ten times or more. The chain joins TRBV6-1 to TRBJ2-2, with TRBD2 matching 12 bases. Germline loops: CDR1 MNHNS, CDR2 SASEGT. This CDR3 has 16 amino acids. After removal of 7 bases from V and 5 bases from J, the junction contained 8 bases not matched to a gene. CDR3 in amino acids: CASNPAGLAGTGELFF. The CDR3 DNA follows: TGTGCCAGCAACCCCGCCGGACTAGCGGGAACCGGGGAGCTGTTTTTT.

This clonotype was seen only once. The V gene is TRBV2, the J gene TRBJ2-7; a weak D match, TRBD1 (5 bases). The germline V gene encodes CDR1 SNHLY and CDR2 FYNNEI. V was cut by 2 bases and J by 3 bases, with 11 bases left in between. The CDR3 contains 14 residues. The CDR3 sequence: CASSERGIYYEQYF. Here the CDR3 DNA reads TGTGCCAGCAGTGAAAGGGGAATTTACTACGAGCAGTACTTC.